This T cell receptor beta chain originates from a study of T cells in localized non-small cell lung cancer. Study results and caveats: Across samples, adjacent lung featured a median around 57 of the top 100 tumor clones. Elevated blood T cell density was associated with longer overall survival. Multi-region tumor sequencing was not done, so intratumor heterogeneity could not be excluded. Compared with tumor, uninvolved adjacent lung displayed greater T cell clonality, ranking highest overall.

Looked up from germline, CDR1 is SGHVS and CDR2 is FQNEAQ. This CDR3 comprises 13 residues. V gave up 6 bases and J gave up 6 bases, with 11 bases separating them. A remark on this clone: The antigen remains undetermined.

TCRdb's copy holds only in-frame clones and misses some; the assay was immunoSEQ multiplex PCR. The repertoire includes tens of thousands of clones, roughly 89% of them detected once, and less than 6% sits in the top ten. This receptor was obtained from a woman aged 35 to 70 with stage I lung adenocarcinoma. The J gene is TRBJ2-2, the V gene TRBV7-8; D may be TRBD2 (5 bases). The sequencing used peripheral blood, collected before any cancer treatment. This chain's CDR3 is CASRTEGSGELFF. The DNA of the CDR3 is TGTGCCAGCAGAACCGAGGGATCCGGGGAGCTGTTTTTT.